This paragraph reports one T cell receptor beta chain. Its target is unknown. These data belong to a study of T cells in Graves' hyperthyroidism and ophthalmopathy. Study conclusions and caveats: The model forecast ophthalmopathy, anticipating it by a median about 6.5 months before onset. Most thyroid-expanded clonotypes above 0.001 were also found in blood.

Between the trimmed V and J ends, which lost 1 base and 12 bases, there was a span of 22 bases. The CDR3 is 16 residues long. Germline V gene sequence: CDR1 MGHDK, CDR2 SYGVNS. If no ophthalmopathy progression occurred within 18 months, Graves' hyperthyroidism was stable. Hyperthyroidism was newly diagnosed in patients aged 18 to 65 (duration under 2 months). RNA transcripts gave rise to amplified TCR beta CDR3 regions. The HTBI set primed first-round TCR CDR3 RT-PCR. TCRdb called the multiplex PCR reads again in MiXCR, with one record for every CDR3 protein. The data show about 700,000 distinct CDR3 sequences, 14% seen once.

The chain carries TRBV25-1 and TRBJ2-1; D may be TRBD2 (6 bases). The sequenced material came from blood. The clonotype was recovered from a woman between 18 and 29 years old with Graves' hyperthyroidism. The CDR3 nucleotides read TGTGCCAGCAGTGAATTTATAATGGAGGGGTCGGATGGGCAGTTCTTC. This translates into CASSEFIMEGSDGQFF.